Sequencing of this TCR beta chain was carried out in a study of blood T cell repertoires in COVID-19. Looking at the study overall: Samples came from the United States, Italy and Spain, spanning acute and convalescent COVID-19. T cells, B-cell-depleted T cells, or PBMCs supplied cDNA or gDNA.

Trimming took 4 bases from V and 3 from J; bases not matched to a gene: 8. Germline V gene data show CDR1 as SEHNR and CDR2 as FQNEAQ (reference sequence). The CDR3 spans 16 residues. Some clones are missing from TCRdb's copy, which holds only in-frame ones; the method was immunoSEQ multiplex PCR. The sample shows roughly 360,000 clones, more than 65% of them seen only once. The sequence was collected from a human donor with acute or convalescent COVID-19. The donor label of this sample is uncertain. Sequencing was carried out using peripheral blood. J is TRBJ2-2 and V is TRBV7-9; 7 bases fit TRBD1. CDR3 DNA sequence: TGTGCCAGCAGCTCATTACAGGGGCGGGACACCGGGGAGCTGTTTTTT. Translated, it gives CASSSLQGRDTGELFF.